The 19 T cell receptor beta chains reported below all come from one sample, sequenced in a study of graft-versus-host responses after intestinal transplantation. These receptors are not linked to any known antigen. Assay: immunoSEQ multiplex PCR; the TCRdb copy retains only in-frame clones and omits some. Among under 150,000 clones listed, roughly 96% were seen once. The specimen comprised unstimulated CD8+ T cells sorted from spleen or lymph node cells, sampled before intestinal transplant. The receptors were gathered from a human donor who received an intestinal transplant.

The chain carries TRBV28 and TRBJ2-7; possibly TRBD1 for D (6 bases). The germline gives CDR1 MDHEN, CDR2 SYDVKM. The ends were cut back, 2 bases at V and 2 bases at J, with 13 bases in the middle. CDR3 length: 15 residues. The CDR3 sequence: CASSLLSGVAYEQYF. In DNA form, the CDR3 reads TGTGCCAGCAGTTTACTATCAGGGGTTGCCTACGAGCAGTACTTC.

The V and J genes are TRBV21-1 and TRBJ1-2; the table gives TRBD1 as D, unverified against the DNA. TRBV21-1 is assigned pseudogene status. This CDR3 spans 15 amino acids. CDR3 DNA sequence: TGTGCCAGCAGCAAGGGACAGGGTTCTAGCTATGGCTACACCTTC. It translates to CASSKGQGSSYGYTF.

The gene calls are TRBV4-1 and TRBJ1-3; D is ambiguous. V was clipped by 1 base and J by 0 bases, with 10 bases between them. The CDR3 has 16 residues. Germline V gives CDR1 MGHRA, CDR2 YSYEKL. Here the CDR3 DNA reads TGCGCCAGCAGCCAAGGACGTTTTCTCTCTGGAAACACCATATATTTT. This gives the protein CASSQGRFLSGNTIYF.

V gene TRBV6-1 combines with J gene TRBJ2-7, with D possibly matching TRBD1 (6 bases). The CDR3 covers 12 residues. The V gene lost 6 bases and the J gene lost 6 bases, with 12 bases spanning the gap. CDR1 and CDR2 (germline): MNHNS, SASEGT. The CDR3 reads CASRGGGREQYF. The CDR3 DNA reads as TGTGCCAGCAGAGGTGGGGGCCGCGAGCAGTACTTC.

This chain joins TRBV15 and TRBJ2-5; no clear D. The last part of the DNA fits TRBJ2-7 better; the J call may be wrong. Germline loops: CDR1 LNHNV, CDR2 YYDKDF (reference sequence). The CDR3 is 15 residues long. CDR3 in amino acids: CATSREWVRVYEQYF. The CDR3 DNA follows: TGTGCCACCAGCAGAGAATGGGTTAGGGTATACGAGCAGTACTTC.

The chain uses TRBV28 and TRBJ2-7; the match to TRBD2 covers 13 bases. Germline V CDR1 and CDR2: MDHEN, SYDVKM. CDR3 size: 17 residues. The junction had 10 bases not matched to a gene; V was cut back by 5 bases and J by 3 bases. CDR3 region: CASSPHRTSGRNYEQYF. CDR3 nucleotide sequence: TGTGCCAGCAGTCCGCACAGGACTAGCGGGAGAAACTACGAGCAGTACTTC. Full variable domain (rest looked up from reference TRBV28 and TRBJ2-7): DVKVTQSSRYLVKRTGEKVFLECVQDMDHENMFWYRQDPGLGLRLIYFSYDVKMKEKGDIPEGYSVSREKKERFSLILESASTNQTSMYLCASSPHRTSGRNYEQYFGPGTRLTVT.

The chain is built from TRBV28 and TRBJ1-3, with unresolved D. The CDR3 extends over 16 amino acids. CDR1 MDHEN and CDR2 SYDVKM come from the germline V gene. V gave up 7 bases and J gave up 0 bases, with 16 bases separating them. The DNA of the CDR3 is TGTGCCAGCACCGAAAACCTCGGGAGCTCTGGAAACACCATATATTTT. Its translation is CASTENLGSSGNTIYF.

The J gene is TRBJ2-1, the V gene TRBV9; TRBD2 is a possible D gene (6 bases). The germline CDR1 and CDR2 sequences are SGDLS and YYNGEE. This CDR3 spans 16 amino acids. Trimming left V 0 bases short and J 2 bases short, with 12 bases between. CDR3 nucleotide sequence: TGTGCCAGCAGCGTAGGGGGGGATTCGGCCTACAATGAGCAGTTCTTC. It yields the protein CASSVGGDSAYNEQFF.

V is TRBV7-8 and J is TRBJ2-2; maybe TRBD2 (6 bases). The CDR3 is 16 residues long. V was cut by 6 bases and J by 5 bases, with 19 bases left in between. Germline V gene data show CDR1 as SGHVS and CDR2 as FQNEAQ. The CDR3 DNA is TGTGCCAGCAGGGAAAAACTATTGGGGGGTACCGGGGAGCTGTTTTTT. Amino acid sequence: CASREKLLGGTGELFF.

The chain carries TRBV2 and TRBJ2-1; no clear D. Trimming left V 6 bases short and J 5 bases short, with 5 bases between. The CDR3 extends over 11 amino acids. Germline V gene sequence: CDR1 SNHLY, CDR2 FYNNEI. This chain's CDR3 is CASSDHNEQFF. DNA of the CDR3: TGTGCCAGCAGCGATCACAATGAGCAGTTCTTC. The full variable domain, its missing parts supplied by reference TRBV2 and TRBJ2-1, is EPEVTQTPSHQVTQMGQEVILRCVPISNHLYFYWYRQILGQKVEFLVSFYNNEISEKSEIFDDQFSVERPDGSNFTLKIRSTKLEDSAMYFCASSDHNEQFFGPGTRLTVL.

V usage is TRBV28 and J usage is TRBJ2-7; 7 bases match TRBD1. The CDR3 has 16 amino acids. Germline-derived CDR1 and CDR2 are MDHEN and SYDVKM. After removal of 4 bases from V and 4 bases from J, the junction contained 13 bases not matched to a gene. CDR3 nucleotide sequence: TGTGCCAGCAGTTCAGACCCAGGGACAGCTCGTTACGAGCAGTACTTC. Encoded protein: CASSSDPGTARYEQYF.

The genes are TRBV5-6 and TRBJ2-5, with D maybe TRBD1 (5 bases). V was cut by 1 base and J by 3 bases, with 13 bases left in between. Per the germline V gene, CDR1 is SGHDT and CDR2 is YYEEEE. This CDR3 contains 15 residues. Here the CDR3 reads CASSLTHSDKETQYF. The CDR3 DNA is TGTGCCAGCAGCTTGACCCACTCGGACAAAGAGACCCAGTACTTC.

As DNA, the CDR3 is TGTGCCAGTAGTATTTCCCTCTCCTACGAGCAGTACTTC. Protein: CASSISLSYEQYF. The chain joins TRBV19 to TRBJ2-7; D is uncertain. The CDR3 has 13 residues. Trimming left V 3 bases short and J 0 bases short, with 6 bases between. Germline CDR1 and CDR2: LNHDA and SQIVND (reference sequence).

A remark on this clone: The identical CDR3 is also encoded by other nucleotide sequences in the sample. V gene TRBV19 combines with J gene TRBJ2-1; TRBD1 aligns across 10 bases. The CDR3 is 17 residues long. From germline, CDR1 is LNHDA and CDR2 SQIVND (reference sequence). Trimming cost V 4 bases and J 0 bases; bases outside gene matches: 6. DNA of the CDR3: TGTGCCAGTAGTAAAGAGAGGACAGGGGGCTCCTACAATGAGCAGTTCTTC. This translates into CASSKERTGGSYNEQFF.

V and J are TRBV27 and TRBJ2-1; 9 bases are shared with TRBD2. The CDR3 runs 16 residues. Germline V CDR1 and CDR2: MNHEY, SMNVEV (reference sequence). V gave up 1 base and J gave up 5 bases; unmatched junction bases: 6. CDR3 residues: CASSLLREGRNNEQFF. The CDR3 nucleotides are TGTGCCAGCAGTTTATTGCGGGAGGGCCGAAACAATGAGCAGTTCTTC.

The rearrangement links TRBV7-9 to TRBJ2-7, with D unclear. V was cut by 3 bases and J by 3 bases, with 15 bases left in between. This CDR3 spans 15 amino acids. CDR1 SEHNR and CDR2 FQNEAQ come from the germline V gene (reference sequence). CDR3 nucleotide sequence: TGTGCCAGCAGCTTCGGTTCGACGTATATCTACGAGCAGTACTTC. Its translation is CASSFGSTYIYEQYF.

The CDR3 DNA is TGTGCCACCCACAGGGGGCTCTCCTACAATGAGCAGTTCTTC. Protein sequence: CATHRGLSYNEQFF. The chain couples TRBV28 to TRBJ2-1, with 9 bases fitting TRBD1. The CDR3 has 14 amino acids. V shed 10 bases and J 0 bases; nucleotides not matched to a gene: 4. Germline V gives CDR1 MDHEN, CDR2 SYDVKM.

The J gene is TRBJ1-2, the V gene TRBV5-5; D call uncertain. The V end was cut by 0 bases, the J end by 6 bases, with 15 bases between. The germline V gene encodes CDR1 SGHKS and CDR2 YYEKEE (reference sequence). The CDR3 is 15 residues long. CDR3 sequence reads: CASSLDGYVVHGYTF. DNA for the CDR3: TGTGCCAGCAGCTTGGACGGATACGTTGTCCATGGCTACACCTTC.

The gene calls are TRBV27 and TRBJ2-7; D possibly corresponds to TRBD1 (5 bases). CDR1 is MNHEY and CDR2 is SMNVEV in the germline V gene (reference sequence). The CDR3 is 14 residues long. V lost 4 bases and J lost 2, with 12 bases in between. CDR3 nucleotide sequence: TGTGCCAGCAGTTCATTACAGGACCCCTACGAGCAGTACTTC. Translation gives CASSSLQDPYEQYF.